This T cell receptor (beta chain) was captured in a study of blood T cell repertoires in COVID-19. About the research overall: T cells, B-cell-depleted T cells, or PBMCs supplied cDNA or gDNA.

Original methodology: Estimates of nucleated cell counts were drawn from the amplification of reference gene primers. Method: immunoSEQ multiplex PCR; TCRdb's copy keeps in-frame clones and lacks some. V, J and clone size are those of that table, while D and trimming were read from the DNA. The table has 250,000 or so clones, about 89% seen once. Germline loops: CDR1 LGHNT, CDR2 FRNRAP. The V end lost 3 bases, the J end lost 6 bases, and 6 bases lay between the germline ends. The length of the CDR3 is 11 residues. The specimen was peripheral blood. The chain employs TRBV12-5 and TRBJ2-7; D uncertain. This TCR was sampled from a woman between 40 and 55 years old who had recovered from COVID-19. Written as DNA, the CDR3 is TGTGCTAGTGGTTTTGAGCCCGAGCAGTACTTC. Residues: CASGFEPEQYF.